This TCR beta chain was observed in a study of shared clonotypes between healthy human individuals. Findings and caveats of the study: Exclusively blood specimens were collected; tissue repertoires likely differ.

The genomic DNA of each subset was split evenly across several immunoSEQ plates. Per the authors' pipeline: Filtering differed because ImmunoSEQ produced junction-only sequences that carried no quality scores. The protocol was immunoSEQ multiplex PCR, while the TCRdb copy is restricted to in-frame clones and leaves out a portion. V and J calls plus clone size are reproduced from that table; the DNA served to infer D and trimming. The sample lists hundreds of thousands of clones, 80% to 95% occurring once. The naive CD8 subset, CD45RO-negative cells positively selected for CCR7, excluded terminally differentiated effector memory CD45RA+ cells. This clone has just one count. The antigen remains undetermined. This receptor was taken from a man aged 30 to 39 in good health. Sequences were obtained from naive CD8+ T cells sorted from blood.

The CDR3 nucleotides are TGCGCCAGCAGCTCCACGGGACCCCGTTCTGACGAGCAGTACTTC. This codes for CASSSTGPRSDEQYF. The chain joins TRBV5-1 to TRBJ2-7; D tentatively reads TRBD1 or TRBD2 (5 bases each). The CDR3 sequence is 15 residues long. V was clipped by 3 bases and J by 5 bases, with 18 bases between them. The germline CDR1 and CDR2 sequences are SGHRS and YFSETQ.